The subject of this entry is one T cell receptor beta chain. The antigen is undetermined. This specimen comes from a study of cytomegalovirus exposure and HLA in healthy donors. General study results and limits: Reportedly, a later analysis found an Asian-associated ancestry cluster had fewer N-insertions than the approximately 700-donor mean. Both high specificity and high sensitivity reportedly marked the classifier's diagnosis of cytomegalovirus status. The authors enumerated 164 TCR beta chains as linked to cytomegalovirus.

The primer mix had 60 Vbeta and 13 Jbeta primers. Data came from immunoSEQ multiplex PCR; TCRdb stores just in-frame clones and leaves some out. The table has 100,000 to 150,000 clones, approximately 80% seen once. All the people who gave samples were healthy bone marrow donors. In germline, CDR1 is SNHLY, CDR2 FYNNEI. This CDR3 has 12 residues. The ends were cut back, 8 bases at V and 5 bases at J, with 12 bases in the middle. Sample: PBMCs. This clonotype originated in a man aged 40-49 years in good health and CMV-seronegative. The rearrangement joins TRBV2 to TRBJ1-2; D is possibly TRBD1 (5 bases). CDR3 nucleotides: TGTGCCAGCCGGCAGGGTGGATATGGCTACACCTTC. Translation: CASRQGGYGYTF.